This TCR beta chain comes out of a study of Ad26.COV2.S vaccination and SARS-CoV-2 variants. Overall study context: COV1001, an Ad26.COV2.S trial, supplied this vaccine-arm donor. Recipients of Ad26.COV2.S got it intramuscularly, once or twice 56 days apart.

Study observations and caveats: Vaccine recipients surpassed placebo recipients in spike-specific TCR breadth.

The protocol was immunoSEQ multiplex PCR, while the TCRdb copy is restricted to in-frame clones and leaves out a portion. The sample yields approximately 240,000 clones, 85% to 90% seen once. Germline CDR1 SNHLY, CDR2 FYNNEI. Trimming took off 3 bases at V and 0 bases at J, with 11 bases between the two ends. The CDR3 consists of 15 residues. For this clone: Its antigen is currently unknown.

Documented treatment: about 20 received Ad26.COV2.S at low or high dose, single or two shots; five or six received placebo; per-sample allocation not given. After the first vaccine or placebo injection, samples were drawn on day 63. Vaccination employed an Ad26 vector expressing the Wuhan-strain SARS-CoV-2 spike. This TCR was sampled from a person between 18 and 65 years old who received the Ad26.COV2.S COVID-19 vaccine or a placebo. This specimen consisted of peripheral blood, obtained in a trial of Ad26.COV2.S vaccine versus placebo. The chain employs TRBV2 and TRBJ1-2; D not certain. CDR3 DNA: TGTGCCAGCAGTGACAGGCTCCATACTAACTATGGCTACACCTTC. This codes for CASSDRLHTNYGYTF.